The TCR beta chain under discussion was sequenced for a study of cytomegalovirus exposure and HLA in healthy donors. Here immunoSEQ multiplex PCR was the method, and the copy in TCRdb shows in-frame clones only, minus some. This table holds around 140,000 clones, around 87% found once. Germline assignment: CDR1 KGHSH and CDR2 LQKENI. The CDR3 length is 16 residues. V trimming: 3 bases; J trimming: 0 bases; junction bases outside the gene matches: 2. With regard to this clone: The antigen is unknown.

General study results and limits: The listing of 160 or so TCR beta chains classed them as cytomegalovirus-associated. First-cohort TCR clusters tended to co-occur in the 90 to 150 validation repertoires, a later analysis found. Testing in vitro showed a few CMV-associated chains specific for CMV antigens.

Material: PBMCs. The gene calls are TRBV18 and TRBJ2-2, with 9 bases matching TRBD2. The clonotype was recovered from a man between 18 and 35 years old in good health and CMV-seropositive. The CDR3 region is CASSPTSGSNTGELFF. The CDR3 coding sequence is TGTGCCAGCTCACCGACTAGCGGTTCGAACACCGGGGAGCTGTTTTTT.